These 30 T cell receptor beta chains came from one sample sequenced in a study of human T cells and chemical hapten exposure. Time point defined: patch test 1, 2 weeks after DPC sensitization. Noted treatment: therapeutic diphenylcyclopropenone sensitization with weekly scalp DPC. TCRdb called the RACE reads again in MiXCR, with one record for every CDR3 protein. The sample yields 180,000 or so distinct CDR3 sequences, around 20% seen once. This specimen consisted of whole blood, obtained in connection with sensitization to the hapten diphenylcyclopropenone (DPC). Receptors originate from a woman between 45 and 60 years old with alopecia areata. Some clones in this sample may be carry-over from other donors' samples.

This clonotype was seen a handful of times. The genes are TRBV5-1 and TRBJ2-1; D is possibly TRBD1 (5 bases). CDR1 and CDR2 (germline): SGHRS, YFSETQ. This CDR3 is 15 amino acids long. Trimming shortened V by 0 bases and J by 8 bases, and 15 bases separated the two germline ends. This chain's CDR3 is CASSLGLGESDEQFF. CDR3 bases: TGCGCCAGCAGCTTGGGCCTAGGGGAATCCGATGAGCAGTTCTTC.

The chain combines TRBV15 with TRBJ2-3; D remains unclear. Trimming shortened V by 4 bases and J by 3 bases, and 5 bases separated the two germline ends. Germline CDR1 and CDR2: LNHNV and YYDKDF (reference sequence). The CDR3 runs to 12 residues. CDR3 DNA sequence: TGTGCCACCAGCACACGAACAGATACGCAGTATTTT. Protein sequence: CATSTRTDTQYF.

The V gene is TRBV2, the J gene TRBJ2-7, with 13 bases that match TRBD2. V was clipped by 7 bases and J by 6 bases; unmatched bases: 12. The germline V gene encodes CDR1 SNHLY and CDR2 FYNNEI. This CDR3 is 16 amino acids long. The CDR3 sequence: CASNSRGTSGVGEQYF. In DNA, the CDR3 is TGTGCCAGCAACTCTCGGGGGACTAGCGGGGTCGGCGAGCAGTACTTC.

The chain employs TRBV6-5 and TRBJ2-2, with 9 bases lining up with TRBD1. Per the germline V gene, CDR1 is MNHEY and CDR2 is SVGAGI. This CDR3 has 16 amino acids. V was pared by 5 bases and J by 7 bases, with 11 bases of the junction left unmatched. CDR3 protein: CASSPFGTGIVGELFF. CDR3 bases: TGTGCCAGCAGTCCATTCGGGACAGGGATTGTCGGGGAGCTGTTTTTT.

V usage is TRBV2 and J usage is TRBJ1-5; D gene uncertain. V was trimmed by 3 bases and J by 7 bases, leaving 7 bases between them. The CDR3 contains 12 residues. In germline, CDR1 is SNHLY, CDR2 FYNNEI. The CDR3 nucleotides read TGTGCCAGCAGTGAGGGGAGGCAGCCCCAGCATTTT. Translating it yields CASSEGRQPQHF.

CDR3 amino acids: CASSQGGVFGYEQYF. In DNA form, the CDR3 reads TGTGCCAGCAGCCAAGGAGGGGTTTTTGGCTACGAGCAGTACTTC. The V call is TRBV3-1, the J call TRBJ2-7; D assignment may be TRBD1 or TRBD2 (5 bases each). This CDR3 has 15 amino acids. The V end lost 1 base, the J end lost 3 bases, and 13 bases lay between the germline ends. Per germline, CDR1 LGHDT and CDR2 YNNKEL (reference sequence).

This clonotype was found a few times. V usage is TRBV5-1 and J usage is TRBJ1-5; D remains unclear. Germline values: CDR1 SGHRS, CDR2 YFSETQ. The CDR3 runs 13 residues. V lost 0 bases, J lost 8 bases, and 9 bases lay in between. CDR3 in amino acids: CASSLGGSEPQHF. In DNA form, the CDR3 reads TGCGCCAGCAGCTTGGGTGGTTCTGAGCCCCAGCATTTT.

The chain's CDR3 is CASSRGDNEQFF. The CDR3 DNA reads TGCGCCAGCAGTCGGGGAGACAATGAGCAGTTCTTC. The chain is built from TRBV5-1 and TRBJ2-1; maybe TRBD2 (5 bases). The CDR3 runs 12 residues. CDR1 and CDR2 from the germline V gene are SGHRS and YFSETQ. V dropped 5 bases and J dropped 5 bases, with 8 bases sitting between them.

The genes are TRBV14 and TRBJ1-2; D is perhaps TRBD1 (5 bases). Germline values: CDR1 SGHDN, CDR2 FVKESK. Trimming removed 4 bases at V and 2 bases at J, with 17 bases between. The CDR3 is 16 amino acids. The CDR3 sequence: CASSRSGADSNYGYTF. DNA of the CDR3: TGTGCCAGCAGCCGAAGTGGGGCCGACAGCAACTATGGCTACACCTTC.

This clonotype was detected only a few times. CDR3 sequence: CAWSVGSGYGYTF. DNA of the CDR3: TGTGCCTGGAGTGTAGGCAGCGGCTATGGCTACACCTTC. The chain carries TRBV30 and TRBJ1-2; D remains ambiguous. The CDR3 is 13 residues long. V gave up 0 bases and J gave up 4 bases, with 9 bases separating them. The germline gives CDR1 GTSNPN, CDR2 SVGIG (reference sequence).

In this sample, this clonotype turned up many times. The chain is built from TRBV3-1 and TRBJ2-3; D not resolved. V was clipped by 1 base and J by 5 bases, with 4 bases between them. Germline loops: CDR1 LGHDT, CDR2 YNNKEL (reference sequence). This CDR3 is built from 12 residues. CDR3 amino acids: CASSQVEDTQYF. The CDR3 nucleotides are TGTGCCAGCAGCCAAGTTGAAGATACGCAGTATTTT.

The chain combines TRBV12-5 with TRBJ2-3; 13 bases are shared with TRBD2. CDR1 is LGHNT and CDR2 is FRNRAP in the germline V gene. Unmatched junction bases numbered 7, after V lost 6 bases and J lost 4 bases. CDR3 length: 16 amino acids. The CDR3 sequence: CASGLGLAGVSDTQYF. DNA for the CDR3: TGTGCTAGTGGCCTCGGACTAGCGGGAGTATCAGATACGCAGTATTTT.

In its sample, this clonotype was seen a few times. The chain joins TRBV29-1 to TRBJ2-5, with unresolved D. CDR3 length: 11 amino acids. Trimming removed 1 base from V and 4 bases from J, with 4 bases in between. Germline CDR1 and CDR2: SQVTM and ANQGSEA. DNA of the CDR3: TGCAGCGTTGAAGGCCCAGAGACCCAGTACTTC. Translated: CSVEGPETQYF.

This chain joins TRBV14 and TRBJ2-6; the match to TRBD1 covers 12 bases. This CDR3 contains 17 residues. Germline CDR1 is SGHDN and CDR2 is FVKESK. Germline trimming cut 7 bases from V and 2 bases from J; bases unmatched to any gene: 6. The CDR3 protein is CASMYRDRGPGANVLTF. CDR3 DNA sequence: TGTGCCAGCATGTACCGGGACAGGGGGCCTGGGGCCAACGTCCTGACTTTC.

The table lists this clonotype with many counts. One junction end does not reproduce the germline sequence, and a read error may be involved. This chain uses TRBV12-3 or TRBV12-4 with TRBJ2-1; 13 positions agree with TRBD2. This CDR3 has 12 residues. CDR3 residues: CASQLAGGPRIF. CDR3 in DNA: TGTGCCAGCCAACTAGCGGGAGGGCCGAGGATCTTC.

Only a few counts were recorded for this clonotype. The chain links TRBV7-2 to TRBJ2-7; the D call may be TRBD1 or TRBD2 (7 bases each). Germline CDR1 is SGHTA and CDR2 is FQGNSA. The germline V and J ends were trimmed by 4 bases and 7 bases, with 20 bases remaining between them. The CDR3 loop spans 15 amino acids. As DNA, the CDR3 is TGTGCCAGCAGCTCGACGACAGGGAGGGGAGGGGAGCAGTACTTC. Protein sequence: CASSSTTGRGGEQYF.

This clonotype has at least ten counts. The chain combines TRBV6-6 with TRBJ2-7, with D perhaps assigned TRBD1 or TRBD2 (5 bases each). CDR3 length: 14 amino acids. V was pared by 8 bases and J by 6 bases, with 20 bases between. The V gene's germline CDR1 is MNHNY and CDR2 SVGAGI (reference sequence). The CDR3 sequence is CASGQTGGPSEQYF. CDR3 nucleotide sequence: TGTGCCAGCGGGCAAACTGGGGGTCCGAGCGAGCAGTACTTC.

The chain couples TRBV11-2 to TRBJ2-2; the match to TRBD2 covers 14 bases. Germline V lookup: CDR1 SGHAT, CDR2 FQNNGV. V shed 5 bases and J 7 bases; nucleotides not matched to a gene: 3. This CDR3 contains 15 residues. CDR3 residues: CASSATSGRVGELFF. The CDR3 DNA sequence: TGTGCCAGCAGCGCGACTAGCGGGAGGGTCGGGGAGCTGTTTTTT. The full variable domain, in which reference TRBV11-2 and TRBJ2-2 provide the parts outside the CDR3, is EAGVAQSPRYKIIEKRQSVAFWCNPISGHATLYWYQQILGQGPKLLIQFQNNGVVDDSQLPKDRFSAERLKGVDSTLKIQPAKLEDSAVYLCASSATSGRVGELFFGEGSRLTVL.

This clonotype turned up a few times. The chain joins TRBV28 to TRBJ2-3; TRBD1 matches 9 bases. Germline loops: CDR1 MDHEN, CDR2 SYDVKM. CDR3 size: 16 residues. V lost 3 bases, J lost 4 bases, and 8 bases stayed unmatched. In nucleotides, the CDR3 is TGTGCCAGCAGTTTCAACAGGGGGCGCACGGCAGATACGCAGTATTTT. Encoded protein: CASSFNRGRTADTQYF.

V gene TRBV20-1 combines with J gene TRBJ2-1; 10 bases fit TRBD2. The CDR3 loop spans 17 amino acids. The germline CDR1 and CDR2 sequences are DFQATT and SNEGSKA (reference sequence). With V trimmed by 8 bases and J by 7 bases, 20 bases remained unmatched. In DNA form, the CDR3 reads TGCAGTACCCCAAGGTTGCGGGGCACTAGCGGGACGAATGAGCAGTTCTTC. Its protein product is CSTPRLRGTSGTNEQFF.

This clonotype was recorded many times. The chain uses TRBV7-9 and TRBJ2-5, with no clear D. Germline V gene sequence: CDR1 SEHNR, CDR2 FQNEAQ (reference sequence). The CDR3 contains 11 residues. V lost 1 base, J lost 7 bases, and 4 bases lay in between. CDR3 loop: CASSLDWTQYF. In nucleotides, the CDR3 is TGTGCCAGCAGCTTAGATTGGACCCAGTACTTC.

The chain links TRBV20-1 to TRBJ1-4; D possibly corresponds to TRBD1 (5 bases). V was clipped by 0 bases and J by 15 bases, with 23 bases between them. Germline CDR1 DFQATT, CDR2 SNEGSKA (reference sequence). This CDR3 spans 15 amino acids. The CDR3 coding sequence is TGCAGTGCTAGAGATCGTGTGAGGGGTGACCCAAGGGTGTTTTTT. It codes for CSARDRVRGDPRVFF.

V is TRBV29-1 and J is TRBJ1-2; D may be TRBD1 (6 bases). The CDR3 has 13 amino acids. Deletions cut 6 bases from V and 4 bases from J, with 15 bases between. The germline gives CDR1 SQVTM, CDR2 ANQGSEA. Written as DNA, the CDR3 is TGCAGCGTGGCTCCGGACAGTAGCTATGGCTACACCTTC. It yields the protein CSVAPDSSYGYTF.

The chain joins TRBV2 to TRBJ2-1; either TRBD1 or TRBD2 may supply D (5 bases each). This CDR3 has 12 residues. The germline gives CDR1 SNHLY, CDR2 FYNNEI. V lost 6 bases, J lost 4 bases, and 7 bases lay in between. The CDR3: CASRGVYNEQFF. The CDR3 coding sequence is TGTGCCAGCAGGGGGGTTTACAATGAGCAGTTCTTC.

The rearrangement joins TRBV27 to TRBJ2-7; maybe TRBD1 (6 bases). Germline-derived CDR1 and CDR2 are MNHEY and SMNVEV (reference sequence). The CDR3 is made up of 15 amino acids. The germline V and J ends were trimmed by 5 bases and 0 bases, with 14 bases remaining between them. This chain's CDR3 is CASSAYRDNSYEQYF. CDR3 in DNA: TGTGCCAGCAGTGCATACCGGGACAACTCCTACGAGCAGTACTTC.

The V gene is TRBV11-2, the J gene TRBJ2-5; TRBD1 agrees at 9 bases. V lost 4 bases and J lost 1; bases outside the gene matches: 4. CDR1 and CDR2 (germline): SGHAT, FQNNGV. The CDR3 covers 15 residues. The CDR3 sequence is CASSSGQGIQETQYF. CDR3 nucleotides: TGTGCCAGCAGCTCGGGACAGGGAATCCAAGAGACCCAGTACTTC.

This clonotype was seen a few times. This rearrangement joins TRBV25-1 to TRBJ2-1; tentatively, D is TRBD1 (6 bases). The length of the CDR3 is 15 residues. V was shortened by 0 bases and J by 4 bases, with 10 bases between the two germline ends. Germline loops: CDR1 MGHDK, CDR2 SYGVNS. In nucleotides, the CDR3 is TGTGCCAGCAGTGAATATCGACAGGAGTACAATGAGCAGTTCTTC. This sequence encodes CASSEYRQEYNEQFF.

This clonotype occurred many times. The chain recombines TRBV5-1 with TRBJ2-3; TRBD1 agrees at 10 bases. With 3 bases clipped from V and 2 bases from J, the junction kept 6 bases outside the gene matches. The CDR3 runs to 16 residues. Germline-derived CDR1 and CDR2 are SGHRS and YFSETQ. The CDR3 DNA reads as TGCGCCAGCAGCTCACGACAGGGGGCCCTCACAGATACGCAGTATTTT. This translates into CASSSRQGALTDTQYF.

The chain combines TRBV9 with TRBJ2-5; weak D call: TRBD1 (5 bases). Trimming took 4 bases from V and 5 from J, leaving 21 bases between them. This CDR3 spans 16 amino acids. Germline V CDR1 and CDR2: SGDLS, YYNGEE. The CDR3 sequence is CASSYSPTARGETQYF. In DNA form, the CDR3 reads TGTGCCAGCAGCTATTCACCCACGGCTAGGGGCGAGACCCAGTACTTC.

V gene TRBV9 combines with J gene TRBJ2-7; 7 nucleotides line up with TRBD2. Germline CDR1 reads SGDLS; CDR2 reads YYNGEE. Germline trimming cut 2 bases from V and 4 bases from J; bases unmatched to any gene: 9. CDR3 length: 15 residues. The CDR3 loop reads CASSVGGSALYEQYF. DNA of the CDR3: TGTGCCAGCAGCGTGGGCGGGAGCGCCCTGTACGAGCAGTACTTC.